These T cell receptor beta chains were read from a single sample in a study of patients and donors after allogeneic stem cell transplantation. MiXCR, applied by TCRdb to the RT-PCR reads, yields one record per CDR3 protein. The table lists tens of thousands of distinct CDR3 sequences, around 5% of them singletons. Sequencing was done on a sample of blood, either unsorted or a sorted T cell fraction (not recorded which). The receptors were sampled from a human donor who was either an allogeneic HSCT recipient or a stem cell or donor lymphocyte infusion donor (not recorded which). It is not recorded whose cells these are; they may come from a transplant donor. The CDR3 runs from the conserved cysteine through the conserved F or W. Each record gives: V gene, J gene, CDR3 length, clone size, D gene, CDR3 protein, CDR3 DNA. D genes are given only for firm matches. Clone size is not always given. Where it is, it says once, few, many or a class for expanded clones.

v_gene: TRBV5-4; j_gene: TRBJ2-1; len: 17; abundance: many; d_gene: TRBD1; CDR3aa: CASSLGPGQGNYNEQFF; CDR3nt: TGTGCCAGCAGCTTGGGGCCGGGACAGGGAAACTACAATGAGCAGTTCTTC
v_gene: TRBV4-2; j_gene: TRBJ1-1; len: 14; abundance: many; d_gene: .; CDR3aa: CASSQVSSDPEAFF; CDR3nt: TGTGCCAGCAGCCAAGTCTCAAGTGACCCTGAAGCTTTCTTT
v_gene: TRBV5-1; j_gene: TRBJ2-1; len: 15; abundance: many; d_gene: TRBD1; CDR3aa: CASSLGQGLYNEQFF; CDR3nt: TGCGCCAGCAGCTTAGGACAGGGATTGTACAATGAGCAGTTCTTC
v_gene: TRBV20-1; j_gene: TRBJ1-1; len: 13; abundance: many; d_gene: .; CDR3aa: CSASRPGDTEAFF; CDR3nt: TGCAGTGCTAGCCGGCCCGGGGACACTGAAGCTTTCTTT
v_gene: TRBV9; j_gene: TRBJ2-5; len: 13; abundance: many; d_gene: .; CDR3aa: CASSSSAEETQYF; CDR3nt: TGTGCCAGCAGCTCGTCGGCCGAAGAGACCCAGTACTTC
v_gene: TRBV4-1; j_gene: TRBJ2-7; len: 16; abundance: .; d_gene: TRBD2; CDR3aa: CASSPGGPGRAYEQYF; CDR3nt: TGCGCCAGCAGCCCTGGGGGTCCCGGGAGGGCTTACGAGCAGTACTTC
v_gene: TRBV19; j_gene: TRBJ1-4; len: 16; abundance: once; d_gene: TRBD1; CDR3aa: CASSIGRQGVGEKLFF; CDR3nt: TGTGCCAGTAGTATAGGTCGACAGGGTGTCGGAGAAAAACTGTTTTTT
v_gene: TRBV18; j_gene: TRBJ1-1; len: 14; abundance: many; d_gene: .; CDR3aa: CASSPPGARTEAFF; CDR3nt: TGTGCCAGCTCACCACCGGGGGCCCGCACTGAAGCTTTCTTT
v_gene: TRBV20-1; j_gene: TRBJ1-5; len: 20; abundance: few; d_gene: .; CDR3aa: CSARGFRDPTGVYSNQPQHF; CDR3nt: TGCAGTGCTAGAGGCTTCCGGGATCCAACCGGGGTTTATAGCAATCAGCCCCAGCATTTT
v_gene: TRBV20-1; j_gene: TRBJ2-6; len: 15; abundance: .; d_gene: .; CDR3aa: CSARTPPEGANVLTF; CDR3nt: TGCAGTGCTAGGACACCCCCGGAGGGGGCCAACGTCCTGACTTTC